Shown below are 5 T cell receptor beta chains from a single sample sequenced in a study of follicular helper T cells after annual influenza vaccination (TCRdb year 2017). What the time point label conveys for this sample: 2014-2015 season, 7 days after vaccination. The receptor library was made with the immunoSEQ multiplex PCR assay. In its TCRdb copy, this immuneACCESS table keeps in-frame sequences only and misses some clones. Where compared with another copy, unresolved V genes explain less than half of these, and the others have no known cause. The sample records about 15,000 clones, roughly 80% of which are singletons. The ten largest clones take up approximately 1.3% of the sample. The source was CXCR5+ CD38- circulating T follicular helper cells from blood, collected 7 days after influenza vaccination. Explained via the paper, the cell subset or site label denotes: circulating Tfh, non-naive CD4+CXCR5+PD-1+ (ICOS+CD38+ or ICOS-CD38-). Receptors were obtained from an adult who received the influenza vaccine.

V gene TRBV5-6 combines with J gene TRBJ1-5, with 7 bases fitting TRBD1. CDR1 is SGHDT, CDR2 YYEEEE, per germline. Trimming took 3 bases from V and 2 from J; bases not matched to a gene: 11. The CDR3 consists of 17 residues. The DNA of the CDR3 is TGTGCCAGCAGCTATTGGTCCCGACAGGGACGCAATCAGCCCCAGCATTTT. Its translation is CASSYWSRQGRNQPQHF.

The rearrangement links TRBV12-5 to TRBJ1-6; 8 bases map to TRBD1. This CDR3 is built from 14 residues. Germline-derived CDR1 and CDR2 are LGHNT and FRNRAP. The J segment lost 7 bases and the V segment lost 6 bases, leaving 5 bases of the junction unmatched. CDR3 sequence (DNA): TGTGCTAGTGGGATCACAGGGGGAAATTCACCCCTCCACTTT. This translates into CASGITGGNSPLHF.

The DNA of the CDR3 is TGTGCCAGCACCCCACGGGAACCCACAGATACGCAGTATTTT. Translation gives CASTPREPTDTQYF. The chain employs TRBV6-1 and TRBJ2-3, with a possible D match to TRBD2 (5 bases). V lost 7 bases and J lost 2, with 13 bases in between. This CDR3 has 14 residues. Germline V gene sequence: CDR1 MNHNS, CDR2 SASEGT.

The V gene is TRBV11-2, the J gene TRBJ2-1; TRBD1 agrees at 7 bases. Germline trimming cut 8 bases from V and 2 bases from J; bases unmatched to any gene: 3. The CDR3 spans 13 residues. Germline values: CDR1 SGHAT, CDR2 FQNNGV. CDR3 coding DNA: TGTGCCAGCGGTGGGACAGCCTACAATGAGCAGTTCTTC. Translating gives CASGGTAYNEQFF.

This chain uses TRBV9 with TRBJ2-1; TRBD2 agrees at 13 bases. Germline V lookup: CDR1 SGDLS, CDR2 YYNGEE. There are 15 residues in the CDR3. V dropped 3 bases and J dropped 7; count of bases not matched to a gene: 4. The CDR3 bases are TGTGCCAGCAGCGCTACGACTAGCGGGAGGAATGAGCAGTTCTTC. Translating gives CASSATTSGRNEQFF.